These 14 T cell receptor beta chains share one sample of origin, sequenced in a study of blood T cell repertoires in COVID-19. Here immunoSEQ multiplex PCR was the method, and the copy in TCRdb shows in-frame clones only, minus some. The sample has roughly 390,000 clones, about 85% seen once. Input material: peripheral blood. Every receptor here comes from a young woman with acute or convalescent COVID-19.

This chain uses TRBV30 with TRBJ2-7; 8 bases match TRBD1. This CDR3 contains 13 residues. Germline V gene lookup returns CDR1 GTSNPN and CDR2 SVGIG (reference sequence). V shed 4 bases, J shed 2 bases, and the junction held 4 bases outside the gene matches. The CDR3 here is CAWTPGGAYEQYF. In nucleotides, the CDR3 is TGTGCCTGGACACCAGGGGGCGCCTACGAGCAGTACTTC.

This chain connects TRBV5-4 to TRBJ2-7; the match to TRBD1 covers 8 bases. The J segment lost 2 bases and the V segment lost 4 bases, leaving 8 bases of the junction unmatched. The CDR3 is 15 residues long. CDR1 and CDR2 (germline): SGHNT, YYREEE (reference sequence). CDR3 bases: TGTGCCAGCAGCAACGGACAGGGAGCCCCCTACGAGCAGTACTTC. Translation: CASSNGQGAPYEQYF.

The V and J genes are TRBV7-9 and TRBJ1-3, with 7 bases that match TRBD1. The V gene's germline CDR1 is SEHNR and CDR2 FQNEAQ (reference sequence). This CDR3 region has 19 residues. V shed 5 bases and J 1 base; nucleotides not matched to a gene: 17. CDR3 DNA: TGTGCCAGCAGCCTTGACAGGGACGAACAGGGTTGTTCTGGAAACACCATATATTTT. Amino acids: CASSLDRDEQGCSGNTIYF.

The DNA of the CDR3 is TGTGCCAGCAGCCCTCGACTAGCGGAGCACAATGAGCAGTTCTTC. Translation: CASSPRLAEHNEQFF. The chain recombines TRBV3-1 (or the pseudogene TRBV3-2) with TRBJ2-1; TRBD2 matches at 9 bases. Germline-derived CDR1 and CDR2 are LGHDT and YNNKEL (reference sequence). Trimming cost V 4 bases and J 5 bases; bases outside gene matches: 6. The CDR3 is made up of 15 amino acids.

The chain has TRBV6-5 and TRBJ1-5; D gene uncertain. The germline V gene has CDR1 MNHEY and CDR2 SVGAGI. This CDR3 comprises 14 residues. The CDR3 sequence is CAVGSRDSNQPQHF. The DNA for the CDR3 is TGTGCAGTAGGGAGTCGGGATAGCAATCAGCCCCAGCATTTT.

The chain carries TRBV12-3 or TRBV12-4 and TRBJ2-2; D is unclear. This CDR3 is built from 12 residues. Trimming pared 8 bases from V and 1 base from J, leaving 5 bases between. The DNA of the CDR3 is TGTGCCAGCTACGGGAACACCGGGGAGCTGTTTTTT. Its protein is CASYGNTGELFF.

V is TRBV7-2 and J is TRBJ2-7; a weak D match, TRBD1 (6 bases). The V end lost 4 bases, the J end lost 2 bases, and 12 bases lay between the germline ends. Germline values: CDR1 SGHTA, CDR2 FQGNSA. This CDR3 has 14 amino acids. The chain's CDR3 is CASSWLTGPYEQYF. The CDR3 region has the DNA TGTGCCAGCAGCTGGTTGACAGGTCCCTACGAGCAGTACTTC.

This rearrangement joins TRBV9 to TRBJ2-1, with 11 positions matching TRBD2. J lost 4 bases, V lost 4 bases, and 7 bases had no gene match. CDR1 and CDR2 from the germline V gene are SGDLS and YYNGEE. There are 16 residues in the CDR3. The CDR3 nucleotides read TGTGCCAGCAGCATGGGGACTAGCGGTCTTTACAATGAGCAGTTCTTC. Protein: CASSMGTSGLYNEQFF.

This sequence joins TRBV5-1 and TRBJ2-1, with TRBD1 matching over 9 bases. This CDR3 comprises 15 residues. Trimming cost V 2 bases and J 9 bases; bases outside gene matches: 9. Germline CDR1 reads SGHRS; CDR2 reads YFSETQ. CDR3 DNA sequence: TGCGCCAGCAGCTTTTCAGACAGGGGGTTAGGTGAGCAGTTCTTC. Translated: CASSFSDRGLGEQFF.

The chain is built from TRBV27 and TRBJ2-1; D unresolved. Germline V gene lookup returns CDR1 MNHEY and CDR2 SMNVEV (reference sequence). This CDR3 contains 16 residues. Trimming pared 0 bases from V and 1 base from J, leaving 10 bases between. Written as DNA, the CDR3 is TGTGCCAGCAGTTTATCTGCTAGTCGGTCCTACAATGAGCAGTTCTTC. It is translated as CASSLSASRSYNEQFF.

This chain uses TRBV6-5 with TRBJ2-1; 7 nucleotides agree with TRBD2. The length of the CDR3 is 13 residues. J gave up 10 bases and V 5 bases, and 8 bases lay outside the gene matches. Germline loops: CDR1 MNHEY, CDR2 SVGAGI. The CDR3 DNA is TGTGCCAGCAGTCCCCCCGGGGAGGGGGAGCAGTTCTTC. This gives the protein CASSPPGEGEQFF.

The J gene is TRBJ1-4, the V gene TRBV15, with 8 bases fitting TRBD1. The CDR3 has 16 residues. V was pared by 0 bases and J by 5 bases, with 5 bases of the junction left unmatched. Germline V gives CDR1 LNHNV, CDR2 YYDKDF (reference sequence). This CDR3 is CATSREHRGVNEKLFF. The CDR3 nucleotides read TGTGCCACCAGCAGAGAGCACAGGGGGGTAAATGAAAAACTGTTTTTT.

CDR3 sequence reads: CASSWGQGVAKNIQYF. The DNA of the CDR3 is TGTGCCAGCAGTTGGGGACAGGGGGTGGCCAAAAACATTCAGTACTTC. This chain links TRBV6-2 or TRBV6-3 with TRBJ2-4, with 11 bases identical to TRBD1. The CDR3 is 16 amino acids. Trimming took 4 bases from V and 1 from J; bases not matched to a gene: 3. Looked up from germline, CDR1 is MNHEY and CDR2 is SVGEGT.

The chain employs TRBV6-5 and TRBJ2-7; 10 nucleotides match TRBD2. Germline CDR1 and CDR2: MNHEY and SVGAGI. Trimming at V came to 5 bases and at J to 3 bases, leaving 7 bases not matched to a gene. The length of the CDR3 is 15 residues. The CDR3 protein is CASSPTGTSDYEQYF. The DNA for the CDR3 is TGTGCCAGCAGTCCTACCGGGACTAGCGACTACGAGCAGTACTTC.